The rows below give T cell receptor beta chains drawn from one sample of a study of cytomegalovirus exposure and HLA in healthy donors. Produced via immunoSEQ multiplex PCR; TCRdb's table is partial and in-frame only. This table holds 150,000 to 200,000 clones, approximately 76% found once. What was sequenced was PBMCs. Receptors originate from a female donor in good health and CMV-seronegative. Both conserved end residues are part of each CDR3. D genes are given only for firm matches. Only part of the rows carry a size: once, few, many, or a class if the clone is expanded.

>TRBD1|TRBV6-1|TRBJ1-1|NA
CASSTDRANTEAFF
TGTGCCAGCAGTACGGACAGGGCGAATACTGAAGCTTTCTTT
>NA|TRBV12-5|TRBJ1-1|NA
CASGLLRYTEAFF
TGTGCTAGTGGTTTGCTGCGATACACTGAAGCTTTCTTT
>TRBD1|TRBV19|TRBJ1-5|NA
CASSRGTGISNQPQHF
TGTGCCAGTAGTAGGGGGACAGGGATAAGCAATCAGCCCCAGCATTTT
>TRBD2|TRBV29-1|TRBJ2-3|NA
CSVTSSAGGITDTQYF
TGCAGCGTTACTTCGTCGGCGGGGGGAATCACAGATACGCAGTATTTT
>TRBD1|TRBV5-1|TRBJ1-4|NA
CASSPGTGYEKLFF
TGCGCCAGCAGCCCGGGGACAGGGTATGAAAAACTGTTTTTT
>NA|TRBV5-6|TRBJ1-5|few
CASSLTGYNQPQHF
TGTGCCAGCAGCTTGACAGGATACAATCAGCCCCAGCATTTT
>NA|TRBV5-5|TRBJ1-1|NA
CASSLVPGAEAFF
TGTGCCAGCAGCTTGGTCCCGGGGGCTGAAGCTTTCTTT
>NA|TRBV2|TRBJ2-7|NA
CASSTGPSYEQYF
TGTGCCAGCTCCACAGGGCCCTCCTACGAGCAGTACTTC
>NA|TRBV10-3|TRBJ2-2|NA
CAISVNEGPGPGELFF
TGTGCCATCAGTGTCAACGAGGGTCCAGGCCCCGGGGAGCTGTTTTTT
>NA|TRBV27|TRBJ1-2|NA
CASGYRENYGYTF
TGTGCCAGCGGATACAGGGAGAACTATGGCTACACCTTC
>NA|TRBV11-2|TRBJ1-2|NA
CASSLLEKSYTF
TGTGCCAGCAGTCTTCTGGAGAAAAGCTACACCTTC
>TRBD1|TRBV6-5|TRBJ2-7|NA
CASSELTGASEQYF
TGTGCCAGCAGTGAGTTGACAGGGGCATCCGAGCAGTACTTC
>NA|TRBV7-9|TRBJ1-6|NA
CASSRDRSGNSPLHF
TGTGCCAGCAGTCGTGACAGATCGGGTAATTCACCCCTCCACTTT
>NA|TRBV6-1|TRBJ2-5|NA
CAISESAGWAQYF
TGTGCCATCAGTGAGTCGGCGGGATGGGCCCAGTACTTC
>TRBD1|TRBV30|TRBJ1-2|NA
CAWNGAQGAGYGYTF
TGTGCCTGGAATGGGGCTCAGGGGGCGGGGTATGGCTACACCTTC
>TRBD2|TRBV7-6|TRBJ2-2|NA
CASARLAGTGELFF
TGTGCCAGCGCTAGACTAGCGGGTACCGGGGAGCTGTTTTTT
>NA|TRBV7-2|TRBJ1-5|NA
CASSLSTVVQPQHF
TGTGCCAGCAGCTTATCGACAGTTGTTCAGCCCCAGCATTTT
>NA|TRBV4-1|TRBJ1-1|NA
CASSREELNTEAFF
TGCGCCAGCAGCCGGGAGGAGTTGAACACTGAAGCTTTCTTT
>TRBD1|TRBV14|TRBJ1-3|NA
CASSRRQGINFSGNTIYF
TGTGCCAGCAGCCGAAGACAGGGTATTAATTTCTCTGGAAACACCATATATTTT
>NA|TRBV14|TRBJ2-6|NA
CASSQESVVLGANVLTF
TGTGCCAGCAGCCAAGAGTCGGTAGTCCTTGGGGCCAACGTCCTGACTTTC
>TRBD1|TRBV5-4|TRBJ1-4|once
CASSLDGTANEKLFF
TGTGCCAGCAGCTTGGACGGGACAGCTAATGAAAAACTGTTTTTT
>TRBD1|TRBV19|TRBJ2-4|NA
CATAETGNNIQYF
TGTGCCACCGCCGAGACAGGGAACAACATTCAGTACTTC
>TRBD2|TRBV7-6|TRBJ2-7|few
CASSLAGAGGYEQYF
TGTGCCAGCAGCTTAGCGGGGGCGGGGGGGTACGAGCAGTACTTC
>NA|TRBV6-5|TRBJ1-1|NA
CASSSRNTEAFF
TGTGCCAGCAGTTCCCGGAACACTGAAGCTTTCTTT
>NA|TRBV9|TRBJ1-5|NA
CASSGGGRDWSNQPQHF
TGTGCCAGCAGCGGGGGAGGGAGGGATTGGAGCAATCAGCCCCAGCATTTT
>NA|TRBV7-9|TRBJ1-1|NA
CASSLARGRGGYLATFF
TGTGCCAGCAGCTTAGCACGGGGCCGGGGGGGATATCTTGCGACTTTCTTT
>TRBD1|TRBV19|TRBJ1-1|NA
CASTLTGTTEAFF
TGTGCCAGTACCCTGACAGGGACCACTGAAGCTTTCTTT
>TRBD1|TRBV6-4|TRBJ1-5|NA
CASRSRDRGGSNQPQHF
TGTGCCAGCAGATCCCGGGACAGGGGGGGTAGCAATCAGCCCCAGCATTTT
>NA|TRBV5-1|TRBJ1-4|NA
CASRPTTSTNEKLFF
TGCGCCAGCAGACCAACTACCTCAACTAATGAAAAACTGTTTTTT
>NA|TRBV5-1|TRBJ2-5|NA
CASSLRTQGSETQYF
TGCGCCAGCAGCTTGCGGACACAGGGTTCGGAGACCCAGTACTTC
>NA|TRBV5-4|TRBJ2-7|NA
CASSLATALYEQYF
TGTGCCAGCAGCTTGGCCACCGCGCTTTACGAGCAGTACTTC
>TRBD1|TRBV18|TRBJ2-3|few
CASSPSDRVVDTQYF
TGTGCCAGCTCTCCTTCGGACAGGGTAGTGGATACGCAGTATTTT
>NA|TRBV7-9|TRBJ1-2|NA
CASSFNNYGYTF
TGTGCCAGCAGCTTTAATAACTATGGCTACACCTTC
>TRBD2|TRBV5-1|TRBJ2-3|NA
CASSSWGSGVSPTDTQYF
TGCGCCAGCAGCTCGTGGGGTAGCGGGGTCTCCCCCACAGATACGCAGTATTTT
>TRBD1|TRBV4-1|TRBJ1-1|NA
CASSQVLQGAGAFF
TGCGCCAGCAGCCAAGTATTACAGGGGGCTGGAGCTTTCTTT
>NA|TRBV4-1|TRBJ2-3|once
CASSQSARGTDTQYF
TGCGCCAGCAGCCAATCGGCCAGGGGCACAGATACGCAGTATTTT
>TRBD1|TRBV5-1|TRBJ1-6|NA
CASSAGQGRYSPLHF
TGCGCCAGCAGCGCTGGACAGGGCAGGTATTCACCCCTCCACTTT
>TRBD1|TRBV28|TRBJ1-2|NA
CASSWDRVGNNYGYTF
TGTGCCAGCAGTTGGGACAGGGTGGGGAATAACTATGGCTACACCTTC
>TRBD2|TRBV29-1|TRBJ2-7|NA
CSVGLAGAAYEQYF
TGCAGCGTGGGACTAGCGGGGGCCGCCTACGAGCAGTACTTC
>TRBD1|TRBV2|TRBJ1-2|NA
CASSEAPGTVPPYGYTF
TGTGCCAGCAGTGAAGCGCCCGGGACAGTACCTCCTTATGGCTACACCTTC
>NA|TRBV12-2|TRBJ2-3|NA
CASRSYLLTSGSVASSTDTQYF
TGTGCAAGTCGCTCATATCTTTTGACTAGCGGGAGTGTTGCTTCCAGCACAGATACGCAGTATTTT
>NA|TRBV5-1|TRBJ2-7|NA
CASSLAGESYEQYF
TGCGCCAGCAGCTTGGCCGGGGAGTCCTACGAGCAGTACTTC
>TRBD1|TRBV4-1|TRBJ1-2|NA
CASSHRAGSGQINYGYTF
TGCGCCAGCAGCCACAGGGCAGGTTCGGGACAGATTAACTATGGCTACACCTTC
>NA|TRBV2|TRBJ1-1|NA
CASSSAGYTEAFF
TGTGCCAGCAGTTCGGCAGGGTACACTGAAGCTTTCTTT
>NA|TRBV27|TRBJ2-1|few
CASSPTSYNEQFF
TGTGCCAGCAGCCCGACTAGCTACAATGAGCAGTTCTTC
>TRBD2|TRBV7-6|TRBJ2-7|NA
CASSSQAGGQYEQYF
TGTGCCAGCAGCTCCCAAGCGGGAGGGCAGTACGAGCAGTACTTC
>TRBD1|TRBV5-6|TRBJ1-6|NA
CASSWRQGEEYSSPLHF
TGTGCCAGCAGCTGGCGACAGGGGGAGGAATATAGTTCACCCCTCCACTTT
>TRBD2|TRBV13|TRBJ2-5|NA
CASSLGLAGGSQETQYF
TGTGCCAGCAGCTTGGGACTAGCGGGAGGGTCACAAGAGACCCAGTACTTC